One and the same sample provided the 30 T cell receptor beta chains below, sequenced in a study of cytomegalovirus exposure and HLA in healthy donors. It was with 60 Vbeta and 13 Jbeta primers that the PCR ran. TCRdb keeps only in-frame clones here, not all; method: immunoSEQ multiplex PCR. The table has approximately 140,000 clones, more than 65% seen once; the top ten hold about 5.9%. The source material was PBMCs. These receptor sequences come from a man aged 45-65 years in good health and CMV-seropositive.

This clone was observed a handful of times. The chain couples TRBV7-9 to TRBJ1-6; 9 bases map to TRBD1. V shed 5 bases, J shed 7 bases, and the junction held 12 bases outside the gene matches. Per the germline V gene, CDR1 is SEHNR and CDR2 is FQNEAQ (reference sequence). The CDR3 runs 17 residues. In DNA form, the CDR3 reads TGTGCCAGCAGCCGTAAGGACAGGGGAAATCTCAATTCACCCCTCCACTTT. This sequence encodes CASSRKDRGNLNSPLHF.

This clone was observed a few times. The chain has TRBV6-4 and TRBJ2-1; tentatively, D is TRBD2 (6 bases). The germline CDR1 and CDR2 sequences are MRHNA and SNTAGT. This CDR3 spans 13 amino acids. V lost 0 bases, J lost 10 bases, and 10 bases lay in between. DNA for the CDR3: TGTGCCAGCAGTGACTCTGAGCGGGCCGAGCAGTTCTTC. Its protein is CASSDSERAEQFF.

The DNA for the CDR3 is TGTGCCAGCAGGTCCGGGACTGGCGGGAGAAATGAGCAGTTCTTC. This encodes CASRSGTGGRNEQFF. The chain links TRBV25-1 to TRBJ2-1; 7 bases line up with TRBD2. The CDR3 is 15 residues long. Germline CDR1 MGHDK, CDR2 SYGVNS. J was trimmed by 7 bases and V by 6 bases; bases with no gene match: 12.

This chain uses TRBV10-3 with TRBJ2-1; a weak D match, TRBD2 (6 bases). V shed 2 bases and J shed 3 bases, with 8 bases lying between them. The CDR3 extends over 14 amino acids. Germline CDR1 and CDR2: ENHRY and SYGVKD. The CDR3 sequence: CAISERDFYNEQFF. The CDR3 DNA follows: TGTGCCATCAGTGAGAGGGACTTCTACAATGAGCAGTTCTTC.

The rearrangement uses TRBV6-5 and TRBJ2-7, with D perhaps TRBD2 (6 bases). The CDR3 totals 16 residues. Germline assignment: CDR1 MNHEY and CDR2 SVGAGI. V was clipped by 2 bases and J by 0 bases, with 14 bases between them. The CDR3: CASSYGFDSGSYEQYF. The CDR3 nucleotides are TGTGCCAGCAGTTACGGCTTCGATAGCGGCTCCTACGAGCAGTACTTC.

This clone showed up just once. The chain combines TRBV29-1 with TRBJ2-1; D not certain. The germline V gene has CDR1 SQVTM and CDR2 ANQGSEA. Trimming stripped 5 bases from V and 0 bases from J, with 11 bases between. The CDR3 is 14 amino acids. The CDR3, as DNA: TGCAGCGTTCAGAAAGTAAGCTCCTACAATGAGCAGTTCTTC. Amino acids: CSVQKVSSYNEQFF.

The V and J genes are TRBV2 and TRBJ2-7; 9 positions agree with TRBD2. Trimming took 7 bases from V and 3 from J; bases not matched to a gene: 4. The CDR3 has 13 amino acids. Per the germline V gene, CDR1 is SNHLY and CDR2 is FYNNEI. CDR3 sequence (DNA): TGTGCCAGCAAGACTAGCGGTGTCTACGAGCAGTACTTC. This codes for CASKTSGVYEQYF.

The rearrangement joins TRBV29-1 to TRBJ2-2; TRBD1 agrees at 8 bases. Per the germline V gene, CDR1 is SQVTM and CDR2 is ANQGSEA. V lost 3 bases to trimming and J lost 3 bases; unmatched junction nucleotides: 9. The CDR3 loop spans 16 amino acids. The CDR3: CSVEGRGRLDTGELFF. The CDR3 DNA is TGCAGCGTTGAGGGCAGGGGGCGATTAGACACCGGGGAGCTGTTTTTT.

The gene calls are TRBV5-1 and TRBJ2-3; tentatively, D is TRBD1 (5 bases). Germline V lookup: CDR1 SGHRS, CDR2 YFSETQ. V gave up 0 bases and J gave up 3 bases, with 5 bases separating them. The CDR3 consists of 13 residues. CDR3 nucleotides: TGCGCCAGCAGCTTGGGGACAACAGATACGCAGTATTTT. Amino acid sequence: CASSLGTTDTQYF.

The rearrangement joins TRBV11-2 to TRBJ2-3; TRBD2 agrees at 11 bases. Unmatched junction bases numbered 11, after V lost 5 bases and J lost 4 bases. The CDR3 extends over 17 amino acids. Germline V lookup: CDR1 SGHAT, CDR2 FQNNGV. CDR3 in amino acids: CASSPGTSGGDADTQYF. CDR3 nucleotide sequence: TGTGCCAGCAGCCCCGGGACTAGCGGCGGAGATGCAGATACGCAGTATTTT.

The CDR3 region has the DNA TGTGCCTGGAGTGTTGACTTGAGCTCCTACAATGAGCAGTTCTTC. Protein product: CAWSVDLSSYNEQFF. V gene TRBV30 combines with J gene TRBJ2-1; no clear D. Germline-derived CDR1 and CDR2 are GTSNPN and SVGIG (reference sequence). CDR3 size: 15 residues. Trimming stripped 0 bases from V and 0 bases from J, with 9 bases between.

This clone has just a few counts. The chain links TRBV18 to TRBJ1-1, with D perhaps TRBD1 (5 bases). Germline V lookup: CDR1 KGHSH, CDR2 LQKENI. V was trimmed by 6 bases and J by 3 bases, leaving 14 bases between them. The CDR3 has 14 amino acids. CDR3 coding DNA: TGTGCCAGCTCCGCGGCAGGGTTGGACACTGAAGCTTTCTTT. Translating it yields CASSAAGLDTEAFF.

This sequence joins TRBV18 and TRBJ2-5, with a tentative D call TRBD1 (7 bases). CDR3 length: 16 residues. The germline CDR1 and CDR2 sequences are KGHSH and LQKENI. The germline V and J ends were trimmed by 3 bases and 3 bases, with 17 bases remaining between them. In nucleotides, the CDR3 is TGTGCCAGCTCACCTATTAGACAGGGAGGAGAAGAGACCCAGTACTTC. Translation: CASSPIRQGGEETQYF.

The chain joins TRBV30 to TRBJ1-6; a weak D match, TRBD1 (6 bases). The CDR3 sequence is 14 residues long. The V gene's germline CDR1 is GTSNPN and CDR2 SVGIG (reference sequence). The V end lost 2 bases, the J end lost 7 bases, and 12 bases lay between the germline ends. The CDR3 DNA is TGTGCCTGGAGTCAGGACAGATCAAATTCACCCCTCCACTTT. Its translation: CAWSQDRSNSPLHF. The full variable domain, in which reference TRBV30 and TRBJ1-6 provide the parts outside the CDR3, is SQTIHQWPATLVQPVGSPLSLECTVEGTSNPNLYWYRQAAGRGLQLLFYSVGIGQISSEVPQNLSASRPQDRQFILSSKKLLLSDSGFYLCAWSQDRSNSPLHFGNGTRLTVT.

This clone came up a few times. The CDR3 sequence: CASSPGLAGAQETQYF. As DNA, the CDR3 is TGCGCCAGCAGCCCAGGACTAGCGGGAGCCCAAGAGACCCAGTACTTC. The chain has TRBV4-1 and TRBJ2-5, with 13 positions matching TRBD2. CDR1 is MGHRA, CDR2 YSYEKL, per germline. The V segment lost 4 bases and the J segment 1 base; nucleotides outside the gene matches: 3. The CDR3 extends over 16 amino acids.

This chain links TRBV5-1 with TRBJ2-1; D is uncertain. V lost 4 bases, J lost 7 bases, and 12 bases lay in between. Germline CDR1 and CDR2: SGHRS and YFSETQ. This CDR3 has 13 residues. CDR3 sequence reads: CASSPGAKNEQFF. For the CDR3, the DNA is TGCGCCAGCAGCCCCGGTGCGAAAAATGAGCAGTTCTTC.

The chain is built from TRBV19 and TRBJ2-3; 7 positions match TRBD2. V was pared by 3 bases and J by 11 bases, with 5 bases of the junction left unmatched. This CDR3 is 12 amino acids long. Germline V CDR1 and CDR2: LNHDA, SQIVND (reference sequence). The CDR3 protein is CASSMGGGGQYF. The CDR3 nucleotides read TGTGCCAGTAGTATGGGCGGCGGGGGGCAGTATTTT.

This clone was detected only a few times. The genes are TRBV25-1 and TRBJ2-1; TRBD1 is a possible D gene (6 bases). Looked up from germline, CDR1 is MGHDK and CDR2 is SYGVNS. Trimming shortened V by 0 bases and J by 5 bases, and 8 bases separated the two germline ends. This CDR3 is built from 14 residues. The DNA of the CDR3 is TGTGCCAGCAGTGAATATCCAGGGGACAATGAGCAGTTCTTC. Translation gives CASSEYPGDNEQFF.

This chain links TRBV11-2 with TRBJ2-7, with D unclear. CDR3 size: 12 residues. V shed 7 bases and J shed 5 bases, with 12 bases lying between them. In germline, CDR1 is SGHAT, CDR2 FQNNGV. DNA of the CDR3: TGTGCCAGCAACTACCTAGATGACGAGCAGTACTTC. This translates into CASNYLDDEQYF.

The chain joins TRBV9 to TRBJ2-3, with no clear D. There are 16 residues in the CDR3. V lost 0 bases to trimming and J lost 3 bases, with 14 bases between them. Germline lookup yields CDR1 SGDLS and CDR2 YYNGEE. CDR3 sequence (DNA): TGTGCCAGCAGCGTAGGTACGCTGCTGGCAACAGATACGCAGTATTTT. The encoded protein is CASSVGTLLATDTQYF.

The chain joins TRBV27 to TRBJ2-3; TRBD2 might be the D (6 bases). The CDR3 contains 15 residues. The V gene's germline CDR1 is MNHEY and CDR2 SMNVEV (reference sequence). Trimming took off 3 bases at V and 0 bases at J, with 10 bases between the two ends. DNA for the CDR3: TGTGCCAGCAGTTTGGACGGGACTAGCACAGATACGCAGTATTTT. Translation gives CASSLDGTSTDTQYF.

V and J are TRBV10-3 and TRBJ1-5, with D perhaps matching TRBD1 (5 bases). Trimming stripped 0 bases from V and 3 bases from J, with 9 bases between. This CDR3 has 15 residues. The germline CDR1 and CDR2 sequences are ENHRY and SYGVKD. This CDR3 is CAISESQGFNQPQHF. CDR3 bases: TGTGCCATCAGTGAGTCGCAGGGTTTCAATCAGCCCCAGCATTTT.

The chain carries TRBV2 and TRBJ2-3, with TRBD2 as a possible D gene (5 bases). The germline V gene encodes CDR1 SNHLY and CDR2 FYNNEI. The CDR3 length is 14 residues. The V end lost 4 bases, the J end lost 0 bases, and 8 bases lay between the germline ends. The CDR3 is CASSASGSTDTQYF. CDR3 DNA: TGTGCCAGCAGTGCCTCGGGGAGCACAGATACGCAGTATTTT.

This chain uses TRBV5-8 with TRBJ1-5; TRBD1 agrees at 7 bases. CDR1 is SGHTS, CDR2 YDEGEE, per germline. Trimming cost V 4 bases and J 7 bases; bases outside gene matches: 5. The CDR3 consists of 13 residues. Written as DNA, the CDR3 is TGTGCCAGCAGCACAAGGGGGCAACAGCCCCAGCATTTT. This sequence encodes CASSTRGQQPQHF.

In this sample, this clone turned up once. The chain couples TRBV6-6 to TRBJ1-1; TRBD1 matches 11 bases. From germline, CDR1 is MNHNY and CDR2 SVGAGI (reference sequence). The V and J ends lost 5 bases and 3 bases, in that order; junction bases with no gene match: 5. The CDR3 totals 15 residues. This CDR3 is CASSAPGQGDTEAFF. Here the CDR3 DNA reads TGTGCCAGCAGTGCGCCGGGACAGGGGGACACTGAAGCTTTCTTT.

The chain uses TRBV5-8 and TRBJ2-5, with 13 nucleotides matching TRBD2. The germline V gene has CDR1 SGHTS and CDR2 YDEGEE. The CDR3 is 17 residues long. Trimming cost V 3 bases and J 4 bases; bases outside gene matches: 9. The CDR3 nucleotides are TGTGCCAGCAGCTCAGGGACTAGCGGGATTGGCCGAGAGACCCAGTACTTC. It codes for CASSSGTSGIGRETQYF.

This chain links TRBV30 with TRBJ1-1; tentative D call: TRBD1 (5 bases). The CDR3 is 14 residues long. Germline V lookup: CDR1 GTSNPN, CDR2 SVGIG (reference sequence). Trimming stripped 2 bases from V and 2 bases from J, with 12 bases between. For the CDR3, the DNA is TGTGCCTGGAGTTTTATGGGGACTAACACTGAAGCTTTCTTT. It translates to CAWSFMGTNTEAFF.

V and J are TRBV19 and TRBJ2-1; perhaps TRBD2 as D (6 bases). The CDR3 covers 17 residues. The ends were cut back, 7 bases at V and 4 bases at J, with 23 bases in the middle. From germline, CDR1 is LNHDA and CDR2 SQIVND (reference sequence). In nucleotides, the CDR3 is TGTGCCAGTACGGCCGGGAGTTTCAGCAAGTCGTACAATGAGCAGTTCTTC. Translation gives CASTAGSFSKSYNEQFF.

The chain's CDR3 is CAISPGQGGKNIQYF. The CDR3, as DNA: TGTGCCATCAGCCCGGGACAGGGCGGCAAAAACATTCAGTACTTC. V usage is TRBV10-3 and J usage is TRBJ2-4; 9 bases line up with TRBD1. J lost 3 bases, V lost 6 bases, and 6 bases had no gene match. CDR3 length: 15 amino acids. Germline CDR1 ENHRY, CDR2 SYGVKD.

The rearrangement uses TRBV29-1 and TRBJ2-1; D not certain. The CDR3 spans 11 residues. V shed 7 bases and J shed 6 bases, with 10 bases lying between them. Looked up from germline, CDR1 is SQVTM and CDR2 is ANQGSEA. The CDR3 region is CSAPVSNEQFF. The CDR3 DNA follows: TGCAGCGCTCCCGTTTCCAATGAGCAGTTCTTC.